This T cell receptor beta chain comes out of a study of T cell clones after liver transplantation. This clone was counted once. Some clones are missing from TCRdb's copy, which holds only in-frame ones; the method was immunoSEQ multiplex PCR. Counted here are roughly 100,000 clones, about 88% occurring once; the ten biggest clones make up about 3%. This clonotype was obtained from a human patient who received a liver transplant. The T cells may partly be graft donor cells. Sequences were derived from CD4+ T cells from blood, sampled 47 months after liver transplant.

The CDR3 sequence is CASSSQQGSTTNEKLFF. CDR3 coding DNA: TGTGCCAGCAGCTCTCAACAGGGATCTACAACTAATGAAAAACTGTTTTTT. V usage is TRBV5-8 and J usage is TRBJ1-4, with D tentatively TRBD1 (6 bases). Deletions cut 3 bases from V and 0 bases from J, with 15 bases between. This CDR3 contains 17 residues. Germline CDR1 and CDR2: SGHTS and YDEGEE.